This T cell receptor (beta chain) was sequenced during a study of cytomegalovirus exposure and HLA in healthy donors. In the study overall: The Caucasian-associated ancestry cluster held 65% to 85% of under 450 genotyped donors. General observations from the study: In all likelihood, a cluster of highly shared sequence variants was a sequencing artifact. Data from an earlier analysis indicated that most TCR beta V segments were productive either about 90% or about 30% of the time.

Trimming removed 8 bases from V and 0 bases from J; junction bases left unmatched: 9. Germline loops: CDR1 LNHDA, CDR2 SQIVND (reference sequence). The CDR3 totals 15 residues. Unrecorded immune exposures were likely, despite nominal health at sampling. As to this clone: Its antigen is not known.

Primers included in the PCR were 60 Vbeta and 13 Jbeta primers. Measured with immunoSEQ multiplex PCR; TCRdb has only the in-frame clones, and not every one. Seen here are roughly 120,000 clones, 76% observed once, and the top ten hold 15% to 20%. The sample comprised PBMCs. The sequence was obtained from a middle-aged man in good health and CMV-seropositive. The chain is built from TRBV19 and TRBJ1-2; 7 positions match TRBD1. The CDR3 sequence: CASSDNRGSNYGYTF. As DNA, the CDR3 is TGTGCCAGTTCCGACAACAGGGGTTCTAACTATGGCTACACCTTC. Using reference TRBV19 and TRBJ1-2 for the parts outside the CDR3, the full variable domain is DGGITQSPKYLFRKEGQNVTLSCEQNLNHDAMYWYRQDPGQGLRLIYYSQIVNDFQKGDIAEGYSVSREKKESFPLTVTSAQKNPTAFYLCASSDNRGSNYGYTFGSGTRLTVV.